These 25 T cell receptor beta chains came from one sample sequenced in a study of OX40 agonist ivuxolimab in advanced cancers. The protocol was immunoSEQ multiplex PCR, while the TCRdb copy is restricted to in-frame clones and leaves out a portion. The sample contains tens of thousands of clones, approximately 86% of which appear only once. The sample consisted of CD4+ or CD8+ T cells sorted from blood, taken in a trial of the OX40 agonist ivuxolimab. The receptor set was obtained from an adult with an advanced solid tumor such as melanoma, head and neck, liver or kidney cancer.

This chain uses TRBV10-1 with TRBJ2-7; D ambiguous. CDR1 and CDR2 from the germline V gene are WNHNN and SYGVQD (reference sequence). V was pared by 3 bases and J by 9 bases, with 9 bases between. The CDR3 contains 11 residues. CDR3 protein: CASSDLDGQYV. The CDR3 region has the DNA TGCGCCAGCAGTGATCTGGACGGGCAGTACGTC.

V usage is TRBV21-1 and J usage is TRBJ2-1; whether TRBD2, the table's D call, matches the DNA was not checked. TRBV21-1 corresponds to a pseudogene. This CDR3 has 17 amino acids. The DNA for the CDR3 is TGTGCCAGCAGCAACTTAGGAGAGGAGAGCTCCTACAATGAGCAGTTCTTC. Protein sequence: CASSNLGEESSYNEQFF.

This clone has just a few counts. J is TRBJ2-6 and V is TRBV28; the D gene is possibly TRBD1 (5 bases). CDR3 length equals 17 residues. The germline V gene encodes CDR1 MDHEN and CDR2 SYDVKM. The V end was cut by 6 bases, the J end by 1 base, with 16 bases between. The CDR3 region is CASSTPAGLSGANVLTF. CDR3 bases: TGTGCCAGCAGCACGCCGGCAGGGCTGTCTGGGGCCAACGTCCTGACTTTC. The whole variable domain, filled in from reference TRBV28 and TRBJ2-6, reads DVKVTQSSRYLVKRTGEKVFLECVQDMDHENMFWYRQDPGLGLRLIYFSYDVKMKEKGDIPEGYSVSREKKERFSLILESASTNQTSMYLCASSTPAGLSGANVLTFGAGSRLTVL.

This chain joins TRBV7-6 and TRBJ1-4; D is undetermined. Per germline, CDR1 SGHVS and CDR2 FNYEAQ. The CDR3 is 16 residues long. V shed 0 bases and J shed 5 bases, with 13 bases lying between them. The CDR3 DNA reads TGTGCCAGCAGCTTAGCGGGCGGGAAAGGAAATGAAAAACTGTTTTTT. It codes for CASSLAGGKGNEKLFF. Filled out from reference TRBV7-6 and TRBJ1-4, the complete variable domain reads GAGVSQSPRYKVTKRGQDVALRCDPISGHVSLYWYRQALGQGPEFLTYFNYEAQQDKSGLPNDRFSAERPEGSISTLTIQRTEQRDSAMYRCASSLAGGKGNEKLFFGSGTQLSVL.

The chain employs TRBV25-1 and TRBJ1-5; no definite D call. Germline values: CDR1 MGHDK, CDR2 SYGVNS. Deletions cut 2 bases from V and 3 bases from J, with 8 bases between. This CDR3 comprises 14 residues. CDR3 protein: CASSEASYNQPQHF. CDR3 in DNA: TGTGCCAGCAGTGAAGCGTCCTACAATCAGCCCCAGCATTTT.

The sample holds one count of this clone. This sequence joins TRBV28 and TRBJ2-7, with unresolved D. CDR1 is MDHEN and CDR2 is SYDVKM in the germline V gene. The V and J ends lost 4 bases and 2 bases respectively, with 15 bases between them. The CDR3 totals 15 residues. CDR3 in amino acids: CASSSLYSRTYEQYF. The CDR3 coding sequence is TGTGCCAGCAGTTCCCTCTATTCTAGAACCTACGAGCAGTACTTC.

This clone occurred a few times. V gene TRBV28 combines with J gene TRBJ1-4; 8 nucleotides line up with TRBD1. CDR3 length: 15 residues. V lost 5 bases and J lost 5; bases outside the gene matches: 7. The germline CDR1 and CDR2 sequences are MDHEN and SYDVKM. Here the CDR3 reads CASSTQGAVNEKLFF. In DNA form, the CDR3 reads TGTGCCAGCAGTACTCAGGGGGCGGTGAATGAAAAACTGTTTTTT.

The gene calls are TRBV4-3 and TRBJ1-1; 9 bases agree with TRBD1. Trimming at V came to 2 bases and at J to 5 bases, leaving 6 bases not matched to a gene. Germline-derived CDR1 and CDR2 are LGHNA and YSLEER. The CDR3 contains 15 residues. CDR3 DNA sequence: TGCGCCAGCAGCCAAACACAGGGGGCAAAGACTGAAGCTTTCTTT. This encodes CASSQTQGAKTEAFF.

The chain has TRBV13 and TRBJ1-5; tentatively, D is TRBD1 (5 bases). There are 13 residues in the CDR3. Per germline, CDR1 PRHDT and CDR2 FYEKMQ (reference sequence). Deletions cut 2 bases from V and 4 bases from J, with 6 bases between. CDR3 residues: CASSLRGNQPQHF. The CDR3 bases are TGTGCCAGCAGCTTAAGGGGAAATCAGCCCCAGCATTTT.

This clone was seen a single time. The chain has TRBV5-1 and TRBJ1-1; 11 bases line up with TRBD1. The CDR3 loop spans 17 amino acids. Trimming removed 1 base from V and 0 bases from J; junction bases left unmatched: 5. Germline V gives CDR1 SGHRS, CDR2 YFSETQ. The DNA for the CDR3 is TGCGCCAGCAGCTTGAGTGGGACAGGGGGAGTGAACACTGAAGCTTTCTTT. Its translation: CASSLSGTGGVNTEAFF. Using reference TRBV5-1 and TRBJ1-1 for the parts outside the CDR3, the full variable domain is KAGVTQTPRYLIKTRGQQVTLSCSPISGHRSVSWYQQTPGQGLQFLFEYFSETQRNKGNFPGRFSGRQFSNSRSEMNVSTLELGDSALYLCASSLSGTGGVNTEAFFGQGTRLTVV.

The rearrangement links TRBV10-2 to TRBJ1-3; D unclear. This CDR3 spans 13 amino acids. V shed 0 bases and J shed 4 bases, with 4 bases lying between them. Looked up from germline, CDR1 is WSHSY and CDR2 is SAAADI. The CDR3 is CASSESFGNTIYF. The CDR3 nucleotides are TGCGCCAGCAGTGAGTCGTTCGGAAACACCATATATTTT.

The chain uses TRBV6-1 and TRBJ1-3; possibly TRBD1 for D (5 bases). Between the trimmed V and J ends, which lost 4 bases and 6 bases, there was a span of 10 bases. There are 13 residues in the CDR3. The germline gives CDR1 MNHNS, CDR2 SASEGT. CDR3: CASSGTGENTIYF. The CDR3 DNA reads TGTGCCAGCAGTGGCACAGGAGAAAACACCATATATTTT.

V is TRBV21-1 and J is TRBJ1-1. TRBV21-1 is a pseudogene. The CDR3 is 14 residues long. The chain's CDR3 is CARPDLGLNTEAFF. CDR3 sequence (DNA): TGTGCCAGGCCGGACCTGGGACTAAACACTGAAGCTTTCTTT.

The chain links TRBV7-9 to TRBJ2-6; D could derive from TRBD1 or TRBD2 (6 bases each). CDR3 length: 16 residues. V was pared by 11 bases and J by 4 bases, with 21 bases between. Germline V gene sequence: CDR1 SEHNR, CDR2 FQNEAQ (reference sequence). The CDR3 spells CAGGVQGTAGANVLTF. CDR3 nucleotides: TGTGCCGGAGGGGTCCAGGGGACGGCCGGGGCCAACGTCCTGACTTTC.

The CDR3 DNA is TGTGCCAGCAGCGGCCGGGCCTCGAGCTCTGGAAACACCATATATTTT. Protein sequence: CASSGRASSSGNTIYF. The V gene is TRBV7-2, the J gene TRBJ1-3; no clear D gene. This CDR3 comprises 16 residues. Trimming removed 5 bases from V and 0 bases from J, with 14 bases in between. Germline V gives CDR1 SGHTA, CDR2 FQGNSA.

This chain links TRBV7-2 with TRBJ1-3; perhaps TRBD1 as D (6 bases). V was cut by 5 bases and J by 8 bases, with 13 bases left in between. The CDR3 length is 13 residues. CDR1 is SGHTA and CDR2 is FQGNSA in the germline V gene. The CDR3 DNA reads as TGTGCCAGCAGCCCTGCCCGGGGGCACACCATATATTTT. Translation: CASSPARGHTIYF.

The rearrangement joins TRBV5-1 to TRBJ2-3; D gene unclear. V was shortened by 6 bases and J by 4 bases, with 15 bases between the two germline ends. The CDR3 loop spans 14 amino acids. The germline V gene encodes CDR1 SGHRS and CDR2 YFSETQ. CDR3 sequence: CASIGSNGADTQYF. The CDR3 DNA reads as TGCGCCAGCATCGGCTCAAATGGTGCAGATACGCAGTATTTT.

This chain links TRBV2 with TRBJ1-2; 7 positions agree with TRBD1. Looked up from germline, CDR1 is SNHLY and CDR2 is FYNNEI. J gave up 6 bases and V 2 bases, and 6 bases lay outside the gene matches. The CDR3 runs to 14 residues. The CDR3, as DNA: TGTGCCAGCAGTGAATTCGGGCAGGGGGATGGCTACACCTTC. Its translation is CASSEFGQGDGYTF. The full variable domain, completed using reference TRBV2 and TRBJ1-2, is EPEVTQTPSHQVTQMGQEVILRCVPISNHLYFYWYRQILGQKVEFLVSFYNNEISEKSEIFDDQFSVERPDGSNFTLKIRSTKLEDSAMYFCASSEFGQGDGYTFGSGTRLTVV.

The chain uses TRBV7-9 and TRBJ2-1; D gene ambiguous. CDR1 and CDR2 from the germline V gene are SEHNR and FQNEAQ (reference sequence). CDR3 length: 16 amino acids. V was pared by 2 bases and J by 8 bases, with 19 bases between. The CDR3 DNA reads as TGTGCCAGCAGCTTACGCCCGAGCGCTAGAATCGATGAGCAGTTCTTC. Amino acid sequence: CASSLRPSARIDEQFF.

The chain carries TRBV28 and TRBJ2-1; D possibly matches TRBD1 or TRBD2 (7 bases each). The CDR3 extends over 14 amino acids. The V end was cut by 3 bases, the J end by 10 bases, with 16 bases between. Germline V gene data show CDR1 as MDHEN and CDR2 as SYDVKM. The CDR3 DNA reads as TGTGCCAGCAGTTTGCAGGGGGGGGCCCGGGAGCAGTTCTTC. It yields the protein CASSLQGGAREQFF.

V and J are TRBV19 and TRBJ2-5; 10 nucleotides align to TRBD1. There are 14 residues in the CDR3. Unmatched junction bases numbered 5, after V lost 5 bases and J lost 5 bases. CDR1 and CDR2 from the germline V gene are LNHDA and SQIVND (reference sequence). CDR3 nucleotide sequence: TGTGCCAGTAGTTCGACAGGGGGCAAGGAGACCCAGTACTTC. Its translation is CASSSTGGKETQYF.

The chain has TRBV5-1 and TRBJ1-5; TRBD1 matches at 10 bases. CDR3 length: 15 amino acids. V lost 4 bases to trimming and J lost 5 bases; unmatched junction nucleotides: 6. CDR1 and CDR2 (germline): SGHRS, YFSETQ. In DNA, the CDR3 is TGCGCCAGCAGCCTGGGGACAGGGGATCATCAGCCCCAGCATTTT. Protein: CASSLGTGDHQPQHF. The entire variable domain, with the rest obtained from reference TRBV5-1 and TRBJ1-5, is as follows: KAGVTQTPRYLIKTRGQQVTLSCSPISGHRSVSWYQQTPGQGLQFLFEYFSETQRNKGNFPGRFSGRQFSNSRSEMNVSTLELGDSALYLCASSLGTGDHQPQHFGDGTRLSIL.

The chain employs TRBV11-2 and TRBJ2-1; 8 bases are shared with TRBD1. The CDR3 extends over 15 amino acids. Germline CDR1 and CDR2: SGHAT and FQNNGV. V was pared by 4 bases and J by 6 bases, with 8 bases of the junction left unmatched. The CDR3 is CASSSLRGQGNEQFF. The CDR3 DNA sequence: TGTGCCAGCAGCTCTCTCAGGGGGCAGGGCAATGAGCAGTTCTTC.

The CDR3 coding sequence is TGTGCCAGCAGTTTAAAAACAAGGAGCTCCTACGAGCAGTACTTC. Protein sequence: CASSLKTRSSYEQYF. This chain uses TRBV27 with TRBJ2-7; D not resolved. Germline CDR1 MNHEY, CDR2 SMNVEV (reference sequence). This CDR3 region has 15 residues. V dropped 2 bases and J dropped 0 bases, with 11 bases sitting between them.

The chain has TRBV29-1 and TRBJ2-1, with 8 bases identical to TRBD1. The junction had 14 bases not matched to a gene; V was cut back by 8 bases and J by 8 bases. This CDR3 region has 14 residues. Germline CDR1 SQVTM, CDR2 ANQGSEA. CDR3 region: CSILLTGALDEQFF. The CDR3 region has the DNA TGCAGCATTTTATTGACAGGGGCCTTGGATGAGCAGTTCTTC.